This TCR beta chain is from a study of blood T cells in healthy people across ages. A J-beta primer mix and a sample-barcoded 5' primer were used in a second PCR of roughly 7 to 12 cycles. Each CDR3 protein gets one entry after TCRdb re-called the 5' RACE reads with MiXCR. The sample has 1.6 million or so distinct CDR3 sequences; about 35% are singletons. This clonotype appeared a few times. This CDR3 contains 14 residues. Trimming cost V 6 bases and J 3 bases; bases outside gene matches: 9. Germline-derived CDR1 and CDR2 are SQVTM and ANQGSEA. The sequence was collected from a woman between 25 and 40 years old in good health. This sequence joins TRBV29-1 and TRBJ2-7; 9 bases are a match to TRBD1. The sequenced sample was blood. In DNA form, the CDR3 reads TGCAGCGTGACCTTCGGGACAGGGAGCTACGAGCAGTACTTC. Amino acid sequence: CSVTFGTGSYEQYF.